This T cell receptor (beta chain) was recorded in a study of blood T cell repertoires in COVID-19. Methods used by the authors: For nucleated cells, counts were estimated from reference gene primer amplification. Libraries were prepared by immunoSEQ multiplex PCR; TCRdb keeps only in-frame clonotypes and omits some of them. From that table come the V and J calls and clone size; the DNA was used to work out D and trimming. This sample yields 140,000 or so clones, of which 75% to 90% are seen a single time; approximately 3% belongs to the top ten. Per germline, CDR1 MDHEN and CDR2 SYDVKM. The CDR3 has 14 residues. The V gene lost 2 bases and the J gene lost 4 bases, with 8 bases spanning the gap.

The rearrangement links TRBV28 to TRBJ1-4; TRBD1 is a possible D gene (5 bases). Sequencing used peripheral blood. This clonotype was sampled from a woman between 55 and 75 years old with active COVID-19. The CDR3 here is CASSLGAVNEKLFF. The CDR3 coding sequence is TGTGCCAGCAGTTTAGGGGCTGTTAATGAAAAACTGTTTTTT.